The rows below give T cell receptor beta chains drawn from one sample of a study of regulatory T cells in long-lasting Graves disease. TCRdb reprocessed the multiplex PCR reads with MiXCR, giving one entry per CDR3 protein. This table has about 200,000 distinct CDR3 sequences, around 18% appearing once. The specimen comprised peripheral blood mononuclear cells (PBMCs), sampled at new diagnosis, from a patient treated with antithyroid drugs. The source of these receptors is a female donor with Graves disease. Both conserved end residues are part of each CDR3. The D gene is left open where the match is weak. Clone sizes are shown as how often the clone was seen (once, few, many) or a class if it is expanded.

TRBV6-5	-	many	TRBJ1-2	TGTGCCAGCAGTTACCGACCCCGCGGGCCCGGGGGTCGGGGCTACACCTTC	CASSYRPRGPGGRGYTF
TRBV6-2/TRBV6-3	-	few	TRBJ2-3	TGTGCCAGCGAAGACATCTCTAGCACAGATACGCAGTATTTT	CASEDISSTDTQYF
TRBV6-2/TRBV6-3	TRBD1	many	TRBJ1-5	TGTGCCAGCAGGGGGGACAGGGGGCATCAGCCCCAGCATTTT	CASRGDRGHQPQHF
TRBV12-3/TRBV12-4	-	many	TRBJ2-1	TGTGCCAGCACCGATGACGGCATCACACCCAATGAGCAGTTCTTC	CASTDDGITPNEQFF
TRBV11-3	TRBD2	many	TRBJ2-1	TGTGCCAGCAGCCTAAAAGGGACTAGCTTCAACTTC	CASSLKGTSFNF
TRBV4-3	-	many	TRBJ1-6	TGCGCCAGCAGCCAAGATGCAGGAAACATCGGATCACCCCTCCACTTT	CASSQDAGNIGSPLHF
TRBV19	-	many	TRBJ2-1	TGTGCCAGTAGTTCGGCAGGCGACAATGAGCAGTTCTTC	CASSSAGDNEQFF
TRBV27	TRBD2	many	TRBJ2-3	TGTGCCAGCGCTGGGGAGCTAGCGGACACAGATACGCAGTATTTT	CASAGELADTDTQYF
TRBV20-1	TRBD1	many	TRBJ2-6	TGCAGTGCTGCCCGACAGGGGGGGGGCTCTGGGGCCAACGTCCTGACTTTC	CSAARQGGGSGANVLTF
TRBV11-1	-	many	TRBJ2-3	TGTGCCAGCAGCTTAGCGGGAGGAATGGCGGATACGCAGTATTTT	CASSLAGGMADTQYF
TRBV5-1	TRBD2	many	TRBJ2-1	TGCGCCAGCAGACCCCTACTAGCGGGAGTAGGGGGGGGGAATGAGCAGTTCTTC	CASRPLLAGVGGGNEQFF
TRBV6-1	TRBD2	many	TRBJ2-7	TGTGCCAGCAGTCCACCGGGGGGGGTTCGTCCCCAGCAGTACTTC	CASSPPGGVRPQQYF
TRBV12-3/TRBV12-4	-	many	TRBJ1-4	TGTGCCAGCAGTTCGACGGGACAAACTAATGAAAAACTGTTTTTT	CASSSTGQTNEKLFF
TRBV4-2	-	many	TRBJ1-1	TGTGCCAGCAGCCAAGATCTGGGGACGGGGTACACTGAAGCTTTCTTT	CASSQDLGTGYTEAFF
TRBV12-3/TRBV12-4	TRBD1	many	TRBJ1-2	TGTGCCAGCAGTCATTGGGGACAGGGACTCTATCTAAGAGGCTACACCTTC	CASSHWGQGLYLRGYTF
TRBV6-1	TRBD1	many	TRBJ1-2	TGTGCCAGCAAAGCGAGGACAGGGGGTTATGGCTACACCTTC	CASKARTGGYGYTF
TRBV2	TRBD2	many	TRBJ2-1	TGTGCCAGCAGTCTAGCGGGCGGGAGTTCCTACAATGAGCAGTTCTTC	CASSLAGGSSYNEQFF